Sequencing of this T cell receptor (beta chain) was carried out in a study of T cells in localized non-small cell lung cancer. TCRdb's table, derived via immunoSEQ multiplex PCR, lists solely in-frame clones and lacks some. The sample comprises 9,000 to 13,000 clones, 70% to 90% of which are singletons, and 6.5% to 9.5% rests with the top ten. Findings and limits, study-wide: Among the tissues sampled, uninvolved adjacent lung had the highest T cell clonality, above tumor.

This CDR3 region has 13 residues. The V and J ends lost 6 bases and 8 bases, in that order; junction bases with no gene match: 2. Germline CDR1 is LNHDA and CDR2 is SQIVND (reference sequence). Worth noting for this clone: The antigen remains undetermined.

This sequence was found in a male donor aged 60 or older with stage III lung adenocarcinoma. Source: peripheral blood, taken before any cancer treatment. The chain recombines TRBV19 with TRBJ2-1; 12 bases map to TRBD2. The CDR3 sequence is CASRTSGSHEQFF. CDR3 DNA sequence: TGTGCCAGTAGGACTAGCGGGAGCCATGAGCAGTTCTTC.